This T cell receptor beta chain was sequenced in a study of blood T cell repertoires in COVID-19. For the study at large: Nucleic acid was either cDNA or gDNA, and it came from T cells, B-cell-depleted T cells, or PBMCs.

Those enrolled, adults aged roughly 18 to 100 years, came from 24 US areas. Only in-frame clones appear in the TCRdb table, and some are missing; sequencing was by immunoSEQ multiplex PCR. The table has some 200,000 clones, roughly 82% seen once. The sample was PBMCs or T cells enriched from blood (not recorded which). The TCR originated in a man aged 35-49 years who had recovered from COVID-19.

This chain's CDR3 is CASSRTGTYGYTF. The CDR3 DNA follows: TGTGCCAGCAGCCGTACAGGAACCTATGGCTACACCTTC. The chain employs TRBV7-8 and TRBJ1-2, with D possibly being TRBD1 (5 bases). Germline lookup yields CDR1 SGHVS and CDR2 FQNEAQ. The length of the CDR3 is 13 residues. Trimming took 5 bases from V and 4 from J, leaving 11 bases between them. The full variable domain, its missing parts supplied by reference TRBV7-8 and TRBJ1-2, is GAGVSQSPRYKVAKRGQDVALRCDPISGHVSLFWYQQALGQGPEFLTYFQNEAQLDKSGLPSDRFFAERPEGSVSTLKIQRTQQEDSAVYLCASSRTGTYGYTFGSGTRLTVV.